This TCR beta chain was observed in a study of memory CD4+ T cells and cytomegalovirus serostatus. Single viable CD3+CD4+CD8-CD45RO+ cells were sorted as the memory CD4+ T cells. Only in-frame clones appear in the TCRdb table, and some are missing; sequencing was by immunoSEQ multiplex PCR. The sample holds about 56,000 clones; around 80% are singletons and the top ten take approximately 0.44%. The CDR3 spans 15 residues. V lost 2 bases, J lost 0 bases, and 8 bases lay in between. Germline V gene data show CDR1 as MGHRA and CDR2 as YSYEKL. This clonotype was obtained from an adult in good health and CMV-seronegative. The sequenced sample was memory CD4+ T cells from blood. This sequence joins TRBV4-1 and TRBJ1-5; a possible D gene is TRBD1 (5 bases). CDR3 in amino acids: CASSQQGYSNQPQHF. The CDR3 nucleotides read TGCGCCAGCAGCCAACAGGGTTATAGCAATCAGCCCCAGCATTTT.